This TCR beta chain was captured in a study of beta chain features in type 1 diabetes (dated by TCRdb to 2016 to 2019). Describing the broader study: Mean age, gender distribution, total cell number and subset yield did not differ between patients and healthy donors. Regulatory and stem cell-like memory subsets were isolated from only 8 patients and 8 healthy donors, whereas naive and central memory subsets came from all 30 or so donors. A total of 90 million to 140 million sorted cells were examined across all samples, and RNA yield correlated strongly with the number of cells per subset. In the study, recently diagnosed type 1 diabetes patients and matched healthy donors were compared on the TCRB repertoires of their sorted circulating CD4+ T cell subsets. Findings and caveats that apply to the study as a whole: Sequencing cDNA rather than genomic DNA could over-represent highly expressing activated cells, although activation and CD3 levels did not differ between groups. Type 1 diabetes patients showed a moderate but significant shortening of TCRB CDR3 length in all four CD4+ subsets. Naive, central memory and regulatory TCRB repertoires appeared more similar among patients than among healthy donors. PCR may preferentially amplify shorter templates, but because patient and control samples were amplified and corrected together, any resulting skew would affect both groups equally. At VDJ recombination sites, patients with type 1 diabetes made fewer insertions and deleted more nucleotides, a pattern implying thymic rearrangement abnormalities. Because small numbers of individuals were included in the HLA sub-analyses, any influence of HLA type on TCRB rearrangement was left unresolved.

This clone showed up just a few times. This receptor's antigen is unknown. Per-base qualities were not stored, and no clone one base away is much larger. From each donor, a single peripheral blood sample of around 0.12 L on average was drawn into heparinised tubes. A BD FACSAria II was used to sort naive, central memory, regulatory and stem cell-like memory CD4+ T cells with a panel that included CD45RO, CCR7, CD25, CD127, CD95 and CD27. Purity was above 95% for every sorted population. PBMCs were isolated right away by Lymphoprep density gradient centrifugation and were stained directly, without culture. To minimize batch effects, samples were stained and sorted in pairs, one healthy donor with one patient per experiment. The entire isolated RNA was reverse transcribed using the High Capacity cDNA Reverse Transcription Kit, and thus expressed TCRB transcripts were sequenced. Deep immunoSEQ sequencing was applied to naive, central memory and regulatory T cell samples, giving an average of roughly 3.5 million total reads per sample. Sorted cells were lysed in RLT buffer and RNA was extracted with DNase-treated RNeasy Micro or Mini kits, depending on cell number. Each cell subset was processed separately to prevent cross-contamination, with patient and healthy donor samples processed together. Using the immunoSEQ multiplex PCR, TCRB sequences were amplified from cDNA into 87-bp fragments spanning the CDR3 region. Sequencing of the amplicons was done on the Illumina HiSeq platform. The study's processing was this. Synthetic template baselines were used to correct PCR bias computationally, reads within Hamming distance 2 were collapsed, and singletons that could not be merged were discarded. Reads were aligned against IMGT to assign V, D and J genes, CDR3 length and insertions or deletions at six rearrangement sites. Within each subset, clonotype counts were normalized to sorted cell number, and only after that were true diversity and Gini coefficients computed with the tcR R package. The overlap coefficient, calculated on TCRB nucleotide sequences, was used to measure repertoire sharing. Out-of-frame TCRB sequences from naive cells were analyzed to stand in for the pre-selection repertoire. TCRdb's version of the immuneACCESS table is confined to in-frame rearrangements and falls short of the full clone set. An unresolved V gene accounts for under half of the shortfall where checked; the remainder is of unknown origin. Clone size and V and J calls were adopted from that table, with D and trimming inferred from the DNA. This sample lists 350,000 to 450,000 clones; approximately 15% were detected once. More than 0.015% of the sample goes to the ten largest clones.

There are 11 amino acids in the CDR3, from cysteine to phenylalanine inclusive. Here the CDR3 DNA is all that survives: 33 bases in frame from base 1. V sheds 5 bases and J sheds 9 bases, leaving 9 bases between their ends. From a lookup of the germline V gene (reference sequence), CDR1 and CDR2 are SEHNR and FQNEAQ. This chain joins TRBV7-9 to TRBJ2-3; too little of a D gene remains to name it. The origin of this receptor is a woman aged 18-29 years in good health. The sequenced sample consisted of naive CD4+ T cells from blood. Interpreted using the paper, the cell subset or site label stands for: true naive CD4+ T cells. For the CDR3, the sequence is CASSISSTQYF. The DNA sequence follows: TGTGCCAGCAGCATCTCGAGCACGCAGTATTTT.